Listed below are T cell receptor beta chains from one sample, sequenced in a study of blood T cell repertoires in COVID-19. Profiling relied on immunoSEQ multiplex PCR, and the TCRdb table lists in-frame clones only, not all of them. The sample has 250,000 to 300,000 clones, 87% seen once. The specimen was peripheral blood. Source of these receptors: a woman in her 40s who had recovered from COVID-19. Each CDR3 is given with its conserved first and last residue. Fields, in order: D gene, clone size, J gene, V gene, CDR3 DNA, CDR3 protein. A D gene is named only where the DNA matches it firmly. Only part of the rows carry a size: once, few, many, or a class if the clone is expanded.

TRBD1,-,TRBJ1-2,TRBV6-6,TGTGCCAGCAGCGCAGGGGGGCGCGGCTACACCTTC,CASSAGGRGYTF
-,-,TRBJ2-7,TRBV12-3/TRBV12-4,TGTGCCAGCAGCCGAGAAGCCCACGAGCAGTACTTC,CASSREAHEQYF
-,-,TRBJ2-4,TRBV27,TGTGCCAGCAGTTCCTGGACACTCCCTCGGGCCAAAAACATTCAGTACTTC,CASSSWTLPRAKNIQYF
-,few,TRBJ1-2,TRBV7-2,TGTGCCAGCAGCTCTCGTGCAGGTTCTAACTATGGCTACACCTTC,CASSSRAGSNYGYTF
TRBD1,-,TRBJ2-4,TRBV19,TGTGCCAGTAGTACCGGGACAGGGCTCCTGGCCAAAAACATTCAGTACTTC,CASSTGTGLLAKNIQYF
TRBD1,-,TRBJ1-1,TRBV2,TGTGCCAGCAGTGGCAGGGGGAGGACTGAAGCTTTCTTT,CASSGRGRTEAFF
-,once,TRBJ1-1,TRBV27,TGTGCCAGCAGTTCTTCTAGGGGTAATAAGGACACTGAAGCTTTCTTT,CASSSSRGNKDTEAFF
-,-,TRBJ1-3,TRBV6-6,TGTGCCAGCAGTTATAGAGGAGCAGGGGACGGAAACACCATATATTTT,CASSYRGAGDGNTIYF
TRBD1,-,TRBJ2-7,TRBV27,TGTGCCAGCAGAATCCGGGACAGGAGCTCCTACGAGCAGTACTTC,CASRIRDRSSYEQYF
TRBD1,-,TRBJ1-2,TRBV9,TGTGCCAGCAGCGTAGAATGGTACGACAGGGCTGGCTACACCTTC,CASSVEWYDRAGYTF
-,-,TRBJ2-7,TRBV5-5,TGTGCCAGCAGCTTTTTACGGGGCGAGCAGTACTTC,CASSFLRGEQYF
-,-,TRBJ2-7,TRBV4-1,TGCGCCAGCAGCCAAGATGGGTTCAGGGAGCAGTACTTC,CASSQDGFREQYF
-,few,TRBJ1-6,TRBV7-3,TGTGCCAGCAGCTTATCACCCGACTTACCCCTCCACTTT,CASSLSPDLPLHF
-,few,TRBJ2-3,TRBV15,TGTGCCACCAGCAGAGAAGGCTCGCGGTTTGGCACAGATACGCAGTATTTT,CATSREGSRFGTDTQYF
-,few,TRBJ1-6,TRBV4-1,TGCGCCAGCAGCCAAGGGCCACCCCTCCACTTT,CASSQGPPLHF
-,-,TRBJ2-1,TRBV9,TGTGCCAGCACTCCCTTCTCACGGAGGGTGGAGAATGAGCAGTTCTTC,CASTPFSRRVENEQFF
TRBD1,-,TRBJ1-6,TRBV10-3,TGTGCCATCACCGCCGGACAGGGGAGTTCACCCCTCCACTTT,CAITAGQGSSPLHF
-,-,TRBJ1-5,TRBV2,TGTGCCAGCAGTGAAGCACAGTATCAGCCCCAGCATTTT,CASSEAQYQPQHF
-,-,TRBJ2-5,TRBV7-2,TGTGCCAGCAGCTTAGCGCCTCGGGAGACCCAGTACTTC,CASSLAPRETQYF
-,-,TRBJ1-2,TRBV4-2,TGTGCCAGCAGCCAAGTGTTAGGAGACAGCTATGGCTACACCTTC,CASSQVLGDSYGYTF
TRBD1,-,TRBJ1-1,TRBV18,TGTGCCAGCTCACCCGACAGGGGACGGTTCAAGGCGGGTGAAGCTTTCTTT,CASSPDRGRFKAGEAFF
-,-,TRBJ2-6,TRBV18,TGTGCCAGCTCTTCAAGGGGTTCCGGGGCCAACGTCCTGACTTTC,CASSSRGSGANVLTF
-,-,TRBJ1-5,TRBV19,TGTGCCAGTAGTACGACCGGGAAGTATAGCAATCAGCCCCAGCATTTT,CASSTTGKYSNQPQHF
TRBD2,-,TRBJ2-3,TRBV18,TGTGCCAGCTTATATAGCGGGGGGGCCACAGATACGCAGTATTTT,CASLYSGGATDTQYF
-,-,TRBJ2-1,TRBV3-1/TRBV3-2,TGTGCCTCCAGGTCCGCGGGCTCCTACAATGAGCAGTTCTTC,CASRSAGSYNEQFF
-,-,TRBJ1-2,TRBV13,TGTGCCAGCAGCTTAGGTTTAGAGGGAACCGGTGGCTACACCTTC,CASSLGLEGTGGYTF
-,-,TRBJ1-5,TRBV27,TGTGCCAGCAGTTTATATCAGGGGCGAGAACAGCCCCAGCATTTT,CASSLYQGREQPQHF
-,-,TRBJ2-7,TRBV6-5,TGTGCCAGCAGCAACCCTTATACAGGTTACGAGCAGTACTTC,CASSNPYTGYEQYF
-,-,TRBJ2-3,TRBV18,TGTGCCAGCTCGGGGCGCGGGGGCAACACAGATACGCAGTATTTT,CASSGRGGNTDTQYF
-,-,TRBJ1-1,TRBV6-5,TGTGCCAGCAGCCCCGTAGAGAACCCCCCAACTGAAGCTTTCTTT,CASSPVENPPTEAFF
TRBD1,-,TRBJ1-6,TRBV18,TGTGCCAGCTCACCACTCGGGACAGGGACTAATTCACCCCTCCACTTT,CASSPLGTGTNSPLHF
-,-,TRBJ1-2,TRBV29-1,TGCAGCGTTGAGAACAGGTTGGCGGCTGGCTACACCTTC,CSVENRLAAGYTF
TRBD1,-,TRBJ2-2,TRBV19,TGTGCCAGTACGCGGACAGGGCCGAACACCGGGGAGCTGTTTTTT,CASTRTGPNTGELFF
TRBD1,-,TRBJ1-6,TRBV9,TGTGCCAGCAGCACCGGACAGGGGTATTCACCCCTCCACTTT,CASSTGQGYSPLHF
-,-,TRBJ1-1,TRBV6-5,TGTGCCAGCACGGGTCTACGGGGGATTGGACCTGAAGCTTTCTTT,CASTGLRGIGPEAFF
TRBD2,once,TRBJ2-1,TRBV4-2,TGTGCCAGCAGCCAAGTGGGACTAGCGGGGGGGCAAAGCTCCTACAATGAGCAGTTCTTC,CASSQVGLAGGQSSYNEQFF
-,-,TRBJ1-6,TRBV2,TGTGCCAGCAGTGAAGCGGGGGGTTGGGGGGATAATTCACCCCTCCACTTT,CASSEAGGWGDNSPLHF
-,-,TRBJ1-1,TRBV3-1/TRBV3-2,TGTGCCAGCAGCCTCAGACAGATGGAAGCTTTCTTT,CASSLRQMEAFF
TRBD2,-,TRBJ2-1,TRBV10-3,TGTGCCACCCGACTAAGCGGGGCATACAATGAGCAGTTCTTC,CATRLSGAYNEQFF